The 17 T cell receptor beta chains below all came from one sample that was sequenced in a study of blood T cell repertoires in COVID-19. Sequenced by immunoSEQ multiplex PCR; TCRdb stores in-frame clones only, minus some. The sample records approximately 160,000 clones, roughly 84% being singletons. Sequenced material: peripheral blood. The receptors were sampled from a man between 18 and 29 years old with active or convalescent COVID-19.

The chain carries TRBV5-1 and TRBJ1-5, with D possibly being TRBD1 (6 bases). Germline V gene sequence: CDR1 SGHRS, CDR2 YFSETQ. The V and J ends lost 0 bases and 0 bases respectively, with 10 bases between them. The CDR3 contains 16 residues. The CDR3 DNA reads TGCGCCAGCAGCTTGGGATACAGGGATAGCAATCAGCCCCAGCATTTT. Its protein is CASSLGYRDSNQPQHF. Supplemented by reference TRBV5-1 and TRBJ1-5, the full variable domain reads KAGVTQTPRYLIKTRGQQVTLSCSPISGHRSVSWYQQTPGQGLQFLFEYFSETQRNKGNFPGRFSGRQFSNSRSEMNVSTLELGDSALYLCASSLGYRDSNQPQHFGDGTRLSIL.

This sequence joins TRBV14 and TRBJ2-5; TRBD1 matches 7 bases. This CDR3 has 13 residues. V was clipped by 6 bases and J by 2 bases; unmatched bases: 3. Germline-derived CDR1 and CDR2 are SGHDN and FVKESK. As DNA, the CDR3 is TGTGCCAGCAGTCGGGGACAGCAAGAGACCCAGTACTTC. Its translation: CASSRGQQETQYF.

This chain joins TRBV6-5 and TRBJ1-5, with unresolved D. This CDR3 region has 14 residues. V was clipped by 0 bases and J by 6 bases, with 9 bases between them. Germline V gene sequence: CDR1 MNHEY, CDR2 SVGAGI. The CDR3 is CASSYSRSAQPQHF. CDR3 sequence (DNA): TGTGCCAGCAGTTACTCGAGGTCAGCTCAGCCCCAGCATTTT.

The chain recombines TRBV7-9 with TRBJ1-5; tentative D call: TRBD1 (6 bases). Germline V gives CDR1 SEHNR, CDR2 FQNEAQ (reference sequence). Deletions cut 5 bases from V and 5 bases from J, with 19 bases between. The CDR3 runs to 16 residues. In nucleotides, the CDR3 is TGTGCCAGCAGCCCGGTCCCGGGGGGGCTTTATCAGCCCCAGCATTTT. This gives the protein CASSPVPGGLYQPQHF.

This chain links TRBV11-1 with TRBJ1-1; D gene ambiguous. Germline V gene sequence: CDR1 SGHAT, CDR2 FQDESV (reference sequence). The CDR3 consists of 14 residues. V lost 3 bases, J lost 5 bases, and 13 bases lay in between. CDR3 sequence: CASSFNGRRTEAFF. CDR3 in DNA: TGTGCCAGCAGCTTTAACGGGAGGCGAACTGAAGCTTTCTTT.

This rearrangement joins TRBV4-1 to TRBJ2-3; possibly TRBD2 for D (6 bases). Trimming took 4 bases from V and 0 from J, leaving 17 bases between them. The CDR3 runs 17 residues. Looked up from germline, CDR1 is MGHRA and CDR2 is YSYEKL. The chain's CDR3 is CASSPSPGSTSTDTQYF. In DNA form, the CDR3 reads TGCGCCAGCAGCCCCAGTCCCGGGAGCACGAGCACAGATACGCAGTATTTT.

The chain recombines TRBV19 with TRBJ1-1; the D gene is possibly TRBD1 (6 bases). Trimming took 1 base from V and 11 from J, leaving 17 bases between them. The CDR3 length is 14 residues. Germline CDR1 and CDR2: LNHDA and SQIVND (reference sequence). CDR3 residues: CASSIGPRQVSAFF. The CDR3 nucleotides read TGTGCCAGTAGTATAGGCCCCCGACAGGTCTCGGCTTTCTTT.

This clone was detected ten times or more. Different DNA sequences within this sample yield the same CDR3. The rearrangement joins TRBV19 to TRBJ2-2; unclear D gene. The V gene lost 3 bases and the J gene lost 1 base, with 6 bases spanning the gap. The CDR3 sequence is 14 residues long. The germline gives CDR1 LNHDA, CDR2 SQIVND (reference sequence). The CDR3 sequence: CASSISRNTGELFF. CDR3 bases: TGTGCCAGTAGTATCAGTCGGAACACCGGGGAGCTGTTTTTT.

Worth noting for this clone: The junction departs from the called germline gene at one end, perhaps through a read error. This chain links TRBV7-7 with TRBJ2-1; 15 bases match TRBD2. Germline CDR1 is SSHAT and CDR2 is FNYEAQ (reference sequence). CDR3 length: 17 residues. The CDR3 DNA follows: TGTGCTAGCAGCTTAGGGTTGGGACTAGCGGGAGGAGGTGAGCAGTTCTTC. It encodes CASSLGLGLAGGGEQFF.

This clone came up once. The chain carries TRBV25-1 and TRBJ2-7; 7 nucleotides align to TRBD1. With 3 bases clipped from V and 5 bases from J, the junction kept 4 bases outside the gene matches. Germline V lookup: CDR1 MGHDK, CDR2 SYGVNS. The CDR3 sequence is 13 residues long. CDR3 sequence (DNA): TGTGCCAGCAGTGACGACAGGGTTAACGAGCAGTACTTC. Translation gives CASSDDRVNEQYF.

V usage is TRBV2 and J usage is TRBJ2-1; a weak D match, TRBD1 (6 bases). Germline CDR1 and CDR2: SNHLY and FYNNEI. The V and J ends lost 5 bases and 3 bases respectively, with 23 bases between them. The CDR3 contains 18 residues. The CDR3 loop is CASSFIQSGRRGYNEQFF. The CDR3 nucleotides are TGTGCCAGCAGTTTCATTCAATCAGGGCGCAGGGGCTACAATGAGCAGTTCTTC.

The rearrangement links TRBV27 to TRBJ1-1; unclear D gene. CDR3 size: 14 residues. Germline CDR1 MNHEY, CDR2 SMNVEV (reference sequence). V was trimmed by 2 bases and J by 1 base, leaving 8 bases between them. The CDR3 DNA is TGTGCCAGCAGTTTAGGTTTCAGGAACACTGAAGCTTTCTTT. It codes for CASSLGFRNTEAFF.

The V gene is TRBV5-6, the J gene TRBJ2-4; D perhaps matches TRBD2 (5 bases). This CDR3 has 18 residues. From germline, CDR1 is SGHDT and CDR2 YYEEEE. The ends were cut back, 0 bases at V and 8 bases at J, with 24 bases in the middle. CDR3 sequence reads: CASSLVSRGHASSDIQYF. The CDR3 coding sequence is TGTGCCAGCAGCTTGGTTTCACGGGGTCACGCCAGTTCGGACATTCAGTACTTC.

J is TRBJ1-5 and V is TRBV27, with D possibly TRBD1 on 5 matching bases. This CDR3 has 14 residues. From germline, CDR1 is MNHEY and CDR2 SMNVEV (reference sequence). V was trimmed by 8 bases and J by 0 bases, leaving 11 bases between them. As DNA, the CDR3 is TGTGCCAGCGGCGGGACGGGTAGCAATCAGCCCCAGCATTTT. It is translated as CASGGTGSNQPQHF.

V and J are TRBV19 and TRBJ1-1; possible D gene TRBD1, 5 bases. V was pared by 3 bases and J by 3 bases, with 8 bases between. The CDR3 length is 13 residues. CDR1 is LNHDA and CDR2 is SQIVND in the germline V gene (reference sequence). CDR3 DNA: TGTGCCAGTAGTATGGCAGGGTACACTGAAGCTTTCTTT. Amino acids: CASSMAGYTEAFF. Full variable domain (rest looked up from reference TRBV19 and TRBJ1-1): DGGITQSPKYLFRKEGQNVTLSCEQNLNHDAMYWYRQDPGQGLRLIYYSQIVNDFQKGDIAEGYSVSREKKESFPLTVTSAQKNPTAFYLCASSMAGYTEAFFGQGTRLTVV.

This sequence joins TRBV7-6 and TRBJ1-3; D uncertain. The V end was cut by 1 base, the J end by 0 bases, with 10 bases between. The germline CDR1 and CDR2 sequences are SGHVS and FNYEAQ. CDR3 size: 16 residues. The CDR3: CASSLVRSGSGNTIYF. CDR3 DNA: TGTGCCAGCAGCTTAGTTAGGAGCGGCTCTGGAAACACCATATATTTT.

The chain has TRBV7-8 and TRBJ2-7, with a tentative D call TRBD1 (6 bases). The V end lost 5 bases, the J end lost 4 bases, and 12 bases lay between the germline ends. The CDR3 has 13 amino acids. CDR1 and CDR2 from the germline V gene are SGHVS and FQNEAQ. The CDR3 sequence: CASSRPGVYEQYF. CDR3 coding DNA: TGTGCCAGCAGCCGACCAGGGGTGTACGAGCAGTACTTC.